This T cell receptor (beta chain) was identified in a study of T cell repertoires in cytomegalovirus infection (dated by TCRdb to about 2019). The study in broad terms: Donor HLA type was relevant to the analysis, as public TCR beta signatures indicated carriage of CMV infection together with the matching HLA type.

V is cut by 5 bases and J by 9 bases, and the space between the germline ends is 14 bases. Measured from the cysteine to the phenylalanine, the CDR3 is 13 residues long. The kept DNA is CDR3 alone, 39 bases in frame from the first base. CDR1 is given as LGHDT and CDR2 as YNNKEL, both from the germline V gene (reference sequence). Sequencing took place on an Illumina HiSeq 1500. TCRdb's own reprocessing of the public reads used fastp at Q25 and MiXCR and kept productive beta chains. Here each entry gathers all rows of one CDR3 protein and keeps the most common genes and DNA. This sample gives some 300,000 distinct CDR3 sequences in total; around a sixth of them show up just once. The ten largest clones represent around 12% of the sample. This clonotype was recorded a few times. The clone's antigen remains unknown. The record has no base qualities; no much larger clone is one base away. Summary of the overall study and its limitations: In both this cohort and an independent cohort of approximately 350 donors, the cumulative frequency of public TCR beta family members distinguished carriers of CMV infection plus the relevant HLA type. In the ex vivo response, HLA-C-restricted CMV-specific TCR beta clonotypes were dominant, and in two of eight donors the single most frequent clonotype came from this HLA-C-restricted group.

This receptor was taken from a human donor in good health (CMV status not recorded). Some clones in this sample may be carry-over from other donors' samples. The material sequenced was PBMCs. Recombination joined TRBV3-1 with TRBJ2-1; a tentative D match to TRBD1 spans 6 bases. Here the CDR3 is given as CASSATGNSEQFF. The sequenced DNA: TGTGCCAGCAGCGCCACAGGGAATAGTGAGCAGTTCTTC.